A selection of T cell receptor beta chains follows, all from one sample in a study of patients and donors after allogeneic stem cell transplantation. One entry per CDR3 protein, called by TCRdb with MiXCR from the RT-PCR reads. The data show about 150,000 distinct CDR3 sequences, approximately 37% seen once. Sequenced sample: blood, either unsorted or a sorted T cell fraction (not recorded which). Receptors originate from a human donor who was either an allogeneic HSCT recipient or a stem cell or donor lymphocyte infusion donor (not recorded which). It is not recorded whose cells these are; they may come from a transplant donor. The conserved cysteine and the conserved F or W are not part of the CDR3 here. Each record gives: V gene, J gene, CDR3 protein.

TRBV20-1	TRBJ1-2	TPGQALGGYT
TRBV15	TRBJ1-4	ATSSPSGRDNEKLF
TRBV12-3/TRBV12-4	TRBJ2-5	ASSFWLAAKETQY
TRBV2	TRBJ1-5	ASSGTGLRNQPQH
TRBV6-5	TRBJ1-5	ATKNRGNQPQH
TRBV7-2	TRBJ1-6	ASSLKSRGQPLH
TRBV28	TRBJ2-7	ASTIKSRSYEQY
TRBV27	TRBJ2-7	ASSPRATLGREFEQY
TRBV20-1	TRBJ1-6	SVQGSSYNSPLH
TRBV28	TRBJ1-1	ASSMETGRTEAF
TRBV24-1	TRBJ2-2	ATRPGTNTGELF
TRBV18	TRBJ2-5	ASSPTGGQETQY
TRBV27	TRBJ1-2	ASSWDSRYGYT
TRBV7-2	TRBJ1-4	ASSSQTGSTNEKLF
TRBV12-3/TRBV12-4	TRBJ1-2	ASSPQPYGYT
TRBV12-3/TRBV12-4	TRBJ1-4	ASSPMGTQLF
TRBV12-3/TRBV12-4	TRBJ2-2	ASSSLGDTGELF
TRBV10-3	TRBJ2-3	AISAGLAGQSTDTQY
TRBV28	TRBJ1-5	ASSLWTGDGNQPQH
TRBV5-1	TRBJ2-3	ASSFRDPTDTQY
TRBV25-1	TRBJ1-2	ASSNRGGRGYGYT
TRBV2	TRBJ2-2	ASRSLGGTGELF
TRBV5-1	TRBJ1-3	ASSLHRDTGNTIY
TRBV20-1	TRBJ1-5	SASPRGSQPQH
TRBV7-9	TRBJ1-1	ASSFPPDRGGKNTEAF
TRBV12-3/TRBV12-4	TRBJ1-1	ASSFTVQNTEAF
TRBV6-1	TRBJ1-3	ASSLTGVGPGNTIY
TRBV29-1	TRBJ2-7	SVAGSYEQY
TRBV28	TRBJ2-7	ASGGQGNEQY
TRBV12-3/TRBV12-4	TRBJ1-4	AGRTGANEKLF
TRBV4-3	TRBJ2-5	ASSQWIQETQY
TRBV29-1	TRBJ2-7	SGGLGERSEQY
TRBV30	TRBJ1-1	AWRENTEAF
TRBV4-2	TRBJ1-5	ASSQDAGGPNQPQH
TRBV29-1	TRBJ1-1	SVVGEGTQEAF
TRBV7-9	TRBJ1-1	ASSWGDRGNTEAF
TRBV27	TRBJ1-5	ASRRVQRGYSNQPQH
TRBV6-2/TRBV6-3	TRBJ2-1	ASSLGGNGEQF
TRBV7-9	TRBJ1-1	ASSLARQGAWTEAF
TRBV9	TRBJ1-1	ASSAQTFVNTEAF
TRBV12-3/TRBV12-4	TRBJ2-7	ASSPPRGLLYEQY
TRBV12-5	TRBJ1-1	ASGLGYGNTEAF
TRBV9	TRBJ1-1	ASSGELSSEAF
TRBV27	TRBJ2-1	ASRLDADNEQF
TRBV3-1	TRBJ1-1	ASSPNRVSEAF
TRBV20-1	TRBJ2-4	SAPAAPGAGDIQY
TRBV7-8	TRBJ1-5	ASSPGVGGNQPQH
TRBV5-1	TRBJ1-4	ASSFTNEKLF
TRBV10-2	TRBJ1-2	ASSDRVWNGYT
TRBV27	TRBJ1-5	ASSLNGGVGNQPQH
TRBV9	TRBJ2-1	ASSVLAGVNEQF
TRBV9	TRBJ1-2	ASSAYPTGQYGYT
TRBV6-6	TRBJ2-3	AISFGTSGGAQY
TRBV12-3/TRBV12-4	TRBJ1-6	ASSDRDKSNSPLH